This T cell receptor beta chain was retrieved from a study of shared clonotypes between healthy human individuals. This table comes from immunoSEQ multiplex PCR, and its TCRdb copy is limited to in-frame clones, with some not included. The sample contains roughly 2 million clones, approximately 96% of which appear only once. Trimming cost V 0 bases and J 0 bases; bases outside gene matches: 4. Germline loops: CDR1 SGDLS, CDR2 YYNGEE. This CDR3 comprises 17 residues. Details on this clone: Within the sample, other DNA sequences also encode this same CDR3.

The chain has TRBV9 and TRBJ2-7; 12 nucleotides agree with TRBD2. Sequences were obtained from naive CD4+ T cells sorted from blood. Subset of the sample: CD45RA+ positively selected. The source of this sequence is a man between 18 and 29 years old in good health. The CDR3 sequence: CASSVGLAGGSSYEQYF. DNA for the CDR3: TGTGCCAGCAGCGTAGGGCTAGCGGGAGGGAGCTCCTACGAGCAGTACTTC.